What follows are 25 T cell receptor beta chains derived from one specimen sequenced in a study of shared clonotypes between healthy human individuals. The table came from immunoSEQ multiplex PCR; TCRdb's copy has only in-frame clones and leaves some out. The sample yields over 2 million clones, roughly 92% seen once. The sample consisted of naive CD4+ T cells from PBMCs. Subset of the sample: CD45RA+ positively selected. The receptors were sampled from a man aged 18 to 29 in good health. Some clones in this sample may be carry-over from other donors' samples.

This clone was counted a few times. In the same sample, other DNA sequences code for this CDR3. The CDR3 sequence: CASSYGGSSGNTIYF. The CDR3, as DNA: TGTGCCAGCAGTTACGGGGGTAGCTCTGGAAACACCATATATTTT. The chain has TRBV6-5 and TRBJ1-3, with D tentatively TRBD1 (5 bases). CDR1 is MNHEY, CDR2 SVGAGI, per germline. V lost 2 bases, J lost 0 bases, and 8 bases lay in between. The CDR3 spans 15 residues.

This sequence joins TRBV5-6 and TRBJ2-3, with 12 bases fitting TRBD2. Unmatched junction bases numbered 6, after V lost 3 bases and J lost 4 bases. The CDR3 length is 16 residues. Germline CDR1 reads SGHDT; CDR2 reads YYEEEE. CDR3 sequence reads: CASSSVTSGSADTQYF. The CDR3 DNA reads TGTGCCAGCAGCTCAGTGACTAGCGGGAGCGCAGATACGCAGTATTTT.

This clone was counted only a few times. In the same sample, other DNA sequences code for this CDR3. This CDR3 is CSARVGTEAFF. In DNA, the CDR3 is TGCAGTGCTAGAGTCGGTACTGAAGCTTTCTTT. The rearrangement uses TRBV20-1 and TRBJ1-1, with D uncertain. The CDR3 length is 11 residues. V was shortened by 1 base and J by 5 bases, with 5 bases between the two germline ends. Germline CDR1 DFQATT, CDR2 SNEGSKA (reference sequence).

The V and J genes are TRBV6-1 and TRBJ1-5; D unclear. Looked up from germline, CDR1 is MNHNS and CDR2 is SASEGT. Trimming left V 8 bases short and J 4 bases short, with 12 bases between. The CDR3 runs to 13 residues. DNA for the CDR3: TGTGCCAGCCTATGGGTCGCTAATCAGCCCCAGCATTTT. Its protein is CASLWVANQPQHF.

The chain joins TRBV29-1 to TRBJ1-2; TRBD1 matches at 9 bases. V lost 5 bases to trimming and J lost 7 bases; unmatched junction nucleotides: 8. Germline V gives CDR1 SQVTM, CDR2 ANQGSEA. The CDR3 contains 13 residues. The CDR3 DNA reads as TGCAGCGTTCGTACAGGGGGCAAGGGTGGCTACACCTTC. Protein sequence: CSVRTGGKGGYTF.

The rearrangement uses TRBV28 and TRBJ2-7; 8 bases line up with TRBD2. The length of the CDR3 is 15 residues. V shed 7 bases, J shed 2 bases, and the junction held 10 bases outside the gene matches. CDR1 is MDHEN and CDR2 is SYDVKM in the germline V gene. For the CDR3, the DNA is TGTGCCAGCATGGGTGGCGGGGGGCTCCCCTACGAGCAGTACTTC. Translated, it gives CASMGGGGLPYEQYF.

This chain uses TRBV30 with TRBJ2-1, with TRBD2 matching 11 bases. The germline CDR1 and CDR2 sequences are GTSNPN and SVGIG (reference sequence). This CDR3 has 13 amino acids. V lost 8 bases and J lost 3; bases outside the gene matches: 3. In DNA, the CDR3 is TGTGCCCAAGGACTAGCGGGCTACAATGAGCAGTTCTTC. This codes for CAQGLAGYNEQFF.

J is TRBJ2-6 and V is TRBV28, with no clear D. There are 16 residues in the CDR3. V was pared by 5 bases and J by 4 bases, with 15 bases between. The germline CDR1 and CDR2 sequences are MDHEN and SYDVKM. The CDR3 DNA sequence: TGTGCCAGCAGTGAGCCCACGGACGCCGGGGCCAACGTCCTGACTTTC. Residues: CASSEPTDAGANVLTF.

This sequence joins TRBV9 and TRBJ2-7; the match to TRBD1 covers 7 bases. Looked up from germline, CDR1 is SGDLS and CDR2 is YYNGEE. With 6 bases clipped from V and 5 bases from J, the junction kept 17 bases outside the gene matches. This CDR3 has 16 amino acids. DNA for the CDR3: TGTGCCAGCAACGGCCATGCGTCGGGACAGATCCACGAGCAGTACTTC. It yields the protein CASNGHASGQIHEQYF. Combining the CDR3 with reference TRBV9 and TRBJ2-7 gives the whole variable domain DSGVTQTPKHLITATGQRVTLRCSPRSGDLSVYWYQQSLDQGLQFLIQYYNGEERAKGNILERFSAQQFPDLHSELNLSSLELGDSALYFCASNGHASGQIHEQYFGPGTRLTVT.

This sequence joins TRBV18 and TRBJ2-5; 7 bases map to TRBD1. CDR3 size: 16 residues. The ends lost 0 bases at V and 2 bases at J; junction bases unmatched: 6. Germline loops: CDR1 KGHSH, CDR2 LQKENI. DNA of the CDR3: TGTGCCAGCTCACCACCGTCCCAGGGGGTTCAAGAGACCCAGTACTTC. Its translation: CASSPPSQGVQETQYF.

V and J are TRBV9 and TRBJ1-5; D gene ambiguous. The CDR3 is 15 amino acids. V was cut by 0 bases and J by 2 bases, with 9 bases left in between. CDR1 is SGDLS, CDR2 YYNGEE, per germline. The CDR3 coding sequence is TGTGCCAGCAGCGTAGGGGCTTTGGGCAATCAGCCCCAGCATTTT. Protein sequence: CASSVGALGNQPQHF.

The V gene is TRBV5-4, the J gene TRBJ1-6; the match to TRBD1 covers 9 bases. CDR1 and CDR2 (germline): SGHNT, YYREEE (reference sequence). The V and J ends lost 4 bases and 8 bases, in that order; junction bases with no gene match: 4. This CDR3 is 14 amino acids long. The CDR3 spells CASSTGQGHSPLHF. The CDR3 bases are TGTGCCAGCAGCACAGGACAGGGGCATTCACCCCTCCACTTT.

This clone was counted once. This chain connects TRBV15 to TRBJ1-4; maybe TRBD1 (5 bases). Between the trimmed V and J ends, which lost 3 bases and 10 bases, there was a span of 12 bases. Germline V lookup: CDR1 LNHNV, CDR2 YYDKDF (reference sequence). This CDR3 spans 13 amino acids. CDR3 in DNA: TGTGCCACCAGCAGGGGGACCCGGGGAAAACTGTTTTTT. Translating it yields CATSRGTRGKLFF.

The rearrangement uses TRBV30 and TRBJ2-7; D is perhaps TRBD1 or TRBD2 (5 bases each). CDR1 is GTSNPN, CDR2 SVGIG, per germline (reference sequence). This CDR3 spans 15 amino acids. The V and J ends lost 3 bases and 0 bases respectively, with 15 bases between them. The CDR3 is CAWSEGSSLSYEQYF. CDR3 nucleotide sequence: TGTGCCTGGAGCGAGGGGTCTTCTCTCTCCTACGAGCAGTACTTC. Looking up the rest from reference TRBV30 and TRBJ2-7 gives the full variable domain: SQTIHQWPATLVQPVGSPLSLECTVEGTSNPNLYWYRQAAGRGLQLLFYSVGIGQISSEVPQNLSASRPQDRQFILSSKKLLLSDSGFYLCAWSEGSSLSYEQYFGPGTRLTVT.

This clone was counted once. The rearrangement uses TRBV4-3 and TRBJ2-1, with D hard to call. The CDR3 loop spans 15 amino acids. V was shortened by 2 bases and J by 0 bases, with 8 bases between the two germline ends. Germline CDR1 reads LGHNA; CDR2 reads YSLEER. The CDR3 DNA follows: TGCGCCAGCAGCCAACAGGTAGACTCCTACAATGAGCAGTTCTTC. Amino acid sequence: CASSQQVDSYNEQFF.

The rearrangement links TRBV7-2 to TRBJ2-6; D unclear. The CDR3 runs 16 residues. CDR1 and CDR2 from the germline V gene are SGHTA and FQGNSA. Between the trimmed V and J ends, which lost 2 bases and 2 bases, there was a span of 10 bases. The CDR3 DNA reads as TGTGCCAGCAGCTTAAGGTCGGATGCTGGGGCCAACGTCCTGACTTTC. It encodes CASSLRSDAGANVLTF.

J is TRBJ2-7 and V is TRBV5-1, with a weak D call TRBD2 (6 bases). The CDR3 is 15 residues long. Germline assignment: CDR1 SGHRS and CDR2 YFSETQ. V gave up 4 bases and J gave up 3 bases, with 17 bases separating them. The CDR3 reads CASSRGTSVGYEQYF. CDR3 DNA: TGCGCCAGCAGCCGCGGGACTTCGGTCGGCTACGAGCAGTACTTC.

V gene TRBV2 combines with J gene TRBJ2-1; 10 bases map to TRBD1. This CDR3 contains 17 residues. Germline V CDR1 and CDR2: SNHLY, FYNNEI. V dropped 4 bases and J dropped 6; count of bases not matched to a gene: 12. The CDR3 protein is CASSGGLPGTGVNEQFF. For the CDR3, the DNA is TGTGCCAGCAGTGGGGGTTTACCCGGGACAGGGGTCAATGAGCAGTTCTTC.

Remarks on this clone: Other DNA sequences in the sample encode the same CDR3. V is TRBV9 and J is TRBJ2-7; tentatively, D is TRBD1 (5 bases). Germline V gene lookup returns CDR1 SGDLS and CDR2 YYNGEE. With 0 bases removed from V and 2 bases from J, the gap between germline ends came to 9 bases. CDR3 size: 14 residues. CDR3 sequence: CASSVDQGTYEQYF. CDR3 sequence (DNA): TGTGCCAGCAGCGTAGACCAGGGAACCTACGAGCAGTACTTC.

CDR3 bases: TGTGCCAGCAGTTTATTTGCTCCCTCGGCTTCTGGGGCCAACGTCCTGACTTTC. Protein product: CASSLFAPSASGANVLTF. The chain combines TRBV27 with TRBJ2-6; D gene uncertain. The CDR3 length is 18 residues. The V gene lost 1 base and the J gene lost 1 base, with 14 bases spanning the gap. From germline, CDR1 is MNHEY and CDR2 SMNVEV (reference sequence).

The chain uses TRBV4-1 and TRBJ2-7, with D possibly being TRBD1 (6 bases). V lost 4 bases to trimming and J lost 5 bases, with 15 bases between them. This CDR3 region has 14 residues. The germline gives CDR1 MGHRA, CDR2 YSYEKL. The CDR3 DNA follows: TGCGCCAGCAGCCGGGTCGGACAGAAGGACGAGCAGTACTTC. Translated: CASSRVGQKDEQYF.

This clone appeared a single time. In the same sample, other DNA sequences code for this CDR3. The rearrangement uses TRBV5-1 and TRBJ2-5; D is perhaps TRBD2 (6 bases). The V gene's germline CDR1 is SGHRS and CDR2 YFSETQ. CDR3 size: 14 residues. Between the trimmed V and J ends, which lost 3 bases and 3 bases, there was a span of 12 bases. The CDR3 sequence: CASSSQGGEETQYF. The CDR3 region has the DNA TGCGCCAGCAGCTCCCAGGGAGGAGAAGAGACCCAGTACTTC. Full variable domain (rest looked up from reference TRBV5-1 and TRBJ2-5): KAGVTQTPRYLIKTRGQQVTLSCSPISGHRSVSWYQQTPGQGLQFLFEYFSETQRNKGNFPGRFSGRQFSNSRSEMNVSTLELGDSALYLCASSSQGGEETQYFGPGTRLLVL.

The chain combines TRBV4-1 with TRBJ1-5; D may be TRBD1 (6 bases). Trimming removed 0 bases from V and 1 base from J, with 7 bases in between. This CDR3 comprises 15 residues. From germline, CDR1 is MGHRA and CDR2 YSYEKL. CDR3 in amino acids: CASSQEGASNQPQHF. CDR3 nucleotide sequence: TGCGCCAGCAGCCAAGAGGGGGCGAGCAATCAGCCCCAGCATTTT.

The chain uses TRBV7-9 and TRBJ2-7; 7 bases line up with TRBD1. The CDR3 extends over 13 amino acids. CDR1 and CDR2 (germline): SEHNR, FQNEAQ (reference sequence). Trimming took 5 bases from V and 4 from J; bases not matched to a gene: 5. As DNA, the CDR3 is TGTGCCAGCAGCACAGCAGGGGGTTACGAGCAGTACTTC. Its translation is CASSTAGGYEQYF.

This sequence joins TRBV4-2 and TRBJ1-2; 10 nucleotides align to TRBD1. CDR1 and CDR2 from the germline V gene are LGHNA and YNFKEQ. The CDR3 totals 16 residues. Trimming removed 0 bases from V and 4 bases from J; junction bases left unmatched: 5. CDR3 nucleotides: TGTGCCAGCAGCCAAGAAGGGACAGGGGAGAGCTATGGCTACACCTTC. It codes for CASSQEGTGESYGYTF.